Detailed here is one TCR beta chain. Its cognate antigen is unknown. This sample is part of a study of blood T cells in healthy people across ages. The study's findings and limits: Naive T cell percentage showed a strong correlation with TCR beta diversity.

The donors, aged roughly 6 to 100, were healthy Caucasians from Russia. The germline V gene encodes CDR1 MRHNA and CDR2 SNTAGT. This CDR3 spans 16 amino acids. Trimming left V 4 bases short and J 2 bases short, with 17 bases between. Then a second PCR, running about 7 to 11 cycles, was carried out with a sample-barcoded 5' primer and a J-beta primer mix. Template switching added a 12-random-nucleotide identifier to every cDNA molecule. TCRdb redid the calling of the 5' RACE reads with MiXCR, one entry per CDR3 protein. The table shows over 1.5 million distinct CDR3 sequences, with roughly 49% occurring only once.

The chain uses TRBV6-4 and TRBJ2-5; a weak D match, TRBD1 (7 bases). This clonotype was obtained from a woman aged 40 to 50 in good health. Material: blood. The CDR3 region has the DNA TGTGCCAGCAGTGGTGGGAGGCGGGGACAGCAAGAGACCCAGTACTTC. Translation: CASSGGRRGQQETQYF.